The clone carrying this TCR beta chain ranks as medium-sized. Its cognate antigen is unknown. J gave up 8 bases and V 7 bases, and 6 bases lay outside the gene matches. CDR3 size: 12 residues. Cells sorted as Tregs were CD4+, CD25+ and CD127-/low. TRBV12-4/TRBJ1-2 clonotypes were amplified with adaptor-ligated barcode primers. One entry per CDR3 protein, called by TCRdb with MiXCR from the multiplex PCR reads. The sample has around 880 distinct CDR3 sequences, approximately 2.6% seen once. Study-wide results and caveats: Naive CD4+ cells shared around an eighth of tumor Treg sequences.

Sequenced sample: tumor-infiltrating Tregs sorted from the breast tumor. This clonotype originated in a female donor with breast cancer. The chain joins TRBV12-3 or TRBV12-4 to TRBJ1-2; 8 nucleotides match TRBD1. The CDR3 loop reads CASTPDRDGYTF. CDR3 in DNA: TGTGCCAGCACCCCGGACAGGGACGGCTACACCTTC.